The text below deals with one TCR beta chain. Its antigen is undetermined. Clones were read by immunoSEQ multiplex PCR, and TCRdb kept only the in-frame ones, dropping some. The table has some 79,000 clones, approximately 85% seen once; the top ten hold about 3%. The data derive from a study of T cell responses to AZD1222 COVID-19 vaccine. Study-level points and caveats: Only a handful of AZD1222 recipients, several in all, had baseline seropositivity. Elevations in Spike-specific TCR breadth and depth followed administration of two AZD1222 doses.

CDR3 length equals 15 residues. V dropped 6 bases and J dropped 0 bases, with 12 bases sitting between them. The V gene's germline CDR1 is MNHEY and CDR2 SVGEGT. Pooling covered second doses at about 4 or about 12 weeks. The chain uses TRBV6-2 or TRBV6-3 and TRBJ1-5, with D maybe TRBD1 (5 bases). This material consisted of peripheral blood, taken 28 days after the second AZD1222 dose. The TCR was taken from an adult who received the AZD1222 COVID-19 vaccine. CDR3 sequence reads: CASSIWGNSNQPQHF. The DNA of the CDR3 is TGTGCCAGCAGCATTTGGGGGAATAGCAATCAGCCCCAGCATTTT.